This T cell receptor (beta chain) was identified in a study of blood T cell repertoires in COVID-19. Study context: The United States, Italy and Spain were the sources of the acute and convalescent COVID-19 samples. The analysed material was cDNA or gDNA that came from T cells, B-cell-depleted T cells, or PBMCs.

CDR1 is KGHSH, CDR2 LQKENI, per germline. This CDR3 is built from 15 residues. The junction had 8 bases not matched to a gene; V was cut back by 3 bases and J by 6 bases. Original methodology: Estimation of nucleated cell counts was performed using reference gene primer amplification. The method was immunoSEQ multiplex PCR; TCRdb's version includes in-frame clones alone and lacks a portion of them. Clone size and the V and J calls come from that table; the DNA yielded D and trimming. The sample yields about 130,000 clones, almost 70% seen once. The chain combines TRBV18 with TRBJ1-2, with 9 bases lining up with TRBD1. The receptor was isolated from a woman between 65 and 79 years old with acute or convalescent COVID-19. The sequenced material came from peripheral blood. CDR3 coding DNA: TGTGCCAGCTCACCGATAGAACAGGGGGCCCATGGCTACACCTTC. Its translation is CASSPIEQGAHGYTF.